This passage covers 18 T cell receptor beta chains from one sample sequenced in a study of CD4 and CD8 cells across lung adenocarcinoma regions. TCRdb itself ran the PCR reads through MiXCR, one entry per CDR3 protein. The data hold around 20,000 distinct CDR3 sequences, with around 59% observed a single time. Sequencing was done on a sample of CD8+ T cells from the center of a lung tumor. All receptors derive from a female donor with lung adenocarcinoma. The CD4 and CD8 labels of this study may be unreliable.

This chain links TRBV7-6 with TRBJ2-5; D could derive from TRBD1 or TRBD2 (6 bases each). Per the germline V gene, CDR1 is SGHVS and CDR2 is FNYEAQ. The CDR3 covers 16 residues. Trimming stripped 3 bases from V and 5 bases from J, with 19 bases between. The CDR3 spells CASSLYRDSQGETQYF. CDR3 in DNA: TGTGCCAGCAGCTTGTATAGGGACTCTCAGGGGGAGACCCAGTACTTC.

In nucleotides, the CDR3 is TGTGCCATCAGTAGCGAGATGGGGAATGAGCAGTTCTTC. It yields the protein CAISSEMGNEQFF. The chain links TRBV10-3 to TRBJ2-1; D gene uncertain. The length of the CDR3 is 13 residues. Germline V CDR1 and CDR2: ENHRY, SYGVKD. V was trimmed by 5 bases and J by 7 bases, leaving 12 bases between them.

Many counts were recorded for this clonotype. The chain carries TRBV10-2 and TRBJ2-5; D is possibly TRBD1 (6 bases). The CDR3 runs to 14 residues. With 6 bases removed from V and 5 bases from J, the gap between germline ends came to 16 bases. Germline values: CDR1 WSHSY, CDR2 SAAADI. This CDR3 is CASRAQGGLETQYF. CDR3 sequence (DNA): TGCGCCAGCAGGGCACAGGGTGGTTTGGAGACCCAGTACTTC.

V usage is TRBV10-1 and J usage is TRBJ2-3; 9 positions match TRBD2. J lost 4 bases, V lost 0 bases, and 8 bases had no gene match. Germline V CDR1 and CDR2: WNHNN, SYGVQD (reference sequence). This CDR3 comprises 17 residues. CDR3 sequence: CASSESEGAGGSDTQYF. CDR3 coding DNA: TGCGCCAGCAGTGAGTCCGAGGGAGCGGGAGGATCAGATACGCAGTATTTT.

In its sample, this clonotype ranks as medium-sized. The CDR3 loop is CASSKGQATDTQYF. As DNA, the CDR3 is TGCGCCAGCAGTAAGGGGCAAGCTACAGATACGCAGTATTTT. The V gene is TRBV5-1, the J gene TRBJ2-3; D is perhaps TRBD1 (5 bases). V lost 5 bases to trimming and J lost 3 bases, with 13 bases between them. From germline, CDR1 is SGHRS and CDR2 YFSETQ. The CDR3 runs to 14 residues.

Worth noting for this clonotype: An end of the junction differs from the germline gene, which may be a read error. CDR3 nucleotide sequence: TGTGCCACGAGGTTACGAGTCACAGATATTCAGTATTTC. It yields the protein CATRLRVTDIQYF. V gene TRBV27 combines with J gene TRBJ2-3, with D hard to call. Germline assignment: CDR1 MNHEY and CDR2 SMNVEV (reference sequence). CDR3 length: 13 residues.

The CDR3 reads CASRRGQGTYEQYF. DNA for the CDR3: TGTGCCAGCAGGCGTGGACAGGGAACTTACGAGCAGTACTTC. The V gene is TRBV6-1, the J gene TRBJ2-7; 8 bases match TRBD1. V lost 6 bases and J lost 4; bases outside the gene matches: 8. The CDR3 is made up of 14 amino acids. Germline CDR1 MNHNS, CDR2 SASEGT.

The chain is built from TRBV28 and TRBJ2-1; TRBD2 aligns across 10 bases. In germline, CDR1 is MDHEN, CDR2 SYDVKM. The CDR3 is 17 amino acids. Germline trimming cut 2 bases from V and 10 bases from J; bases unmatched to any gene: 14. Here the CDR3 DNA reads TGTGCCAGCAGTTTAGAGGTTGCTAGCGGGGGTTTAGGGGAGCAGTTCTTC. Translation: CASSLEVASGGLGEQFF.

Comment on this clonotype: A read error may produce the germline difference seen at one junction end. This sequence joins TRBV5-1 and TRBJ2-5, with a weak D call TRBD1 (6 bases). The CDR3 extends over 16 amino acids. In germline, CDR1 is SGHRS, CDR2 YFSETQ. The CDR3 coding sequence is TGCGCCAGCAGCTTCGGTAGCCAGGGGCCCACAGAGACCCAGTACTTT. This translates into CASSFGSQGPTETQYF.

CDR3 amino acids: CASSYSWGGSEKLFF. The CDR3 region has the DNA TGTGCCAGCAGTTACAGTTGGGGGGGCTCTGAAAAACTGTTTTTT. The V call is TRBV6-5, the J call TRBJ1-4, with D perhaps TRBD1 (6 bases). V was shortened by 2 bases and J by 7 bases, with 14 bases between the two germline ends. From germline, CDR1 is MNHEY and CDR2 SVGAGI. The CDR3 sequence is 15 residues long.

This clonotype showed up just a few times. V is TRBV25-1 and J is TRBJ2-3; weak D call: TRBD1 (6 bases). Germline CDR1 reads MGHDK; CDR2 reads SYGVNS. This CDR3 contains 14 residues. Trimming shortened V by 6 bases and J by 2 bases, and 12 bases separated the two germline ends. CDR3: CASSQDSDTDTQYF. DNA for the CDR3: TGTGCCAGCAGCCAGGACAGCGACACAGATACGCAGTATTTT.

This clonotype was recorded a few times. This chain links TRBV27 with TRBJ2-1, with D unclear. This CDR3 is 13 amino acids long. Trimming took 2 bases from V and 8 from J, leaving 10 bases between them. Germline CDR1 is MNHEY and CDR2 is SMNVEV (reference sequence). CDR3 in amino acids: CASSLGLHDEQFF. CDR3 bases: TGTGCCAGCAGTTTAGGCCTCCACGATGAGCAGTTCTTC.

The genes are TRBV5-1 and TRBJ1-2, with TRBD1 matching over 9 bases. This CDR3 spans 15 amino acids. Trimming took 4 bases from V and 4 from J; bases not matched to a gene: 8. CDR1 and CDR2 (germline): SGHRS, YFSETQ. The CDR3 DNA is TGCGCCAGCAGCGCTGGACAGGGGTCGGCCTATGGCTACACCTTC. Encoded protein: CASSAGQGSAYGYTF.

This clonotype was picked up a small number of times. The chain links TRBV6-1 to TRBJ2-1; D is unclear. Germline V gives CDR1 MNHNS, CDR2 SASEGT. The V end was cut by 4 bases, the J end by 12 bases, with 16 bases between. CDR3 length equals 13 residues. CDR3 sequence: CASSANSRIRQFF. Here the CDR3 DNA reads TGTGCCAGCAGTGCGAACTCCCGAATTCGGCAGTTCTTC.

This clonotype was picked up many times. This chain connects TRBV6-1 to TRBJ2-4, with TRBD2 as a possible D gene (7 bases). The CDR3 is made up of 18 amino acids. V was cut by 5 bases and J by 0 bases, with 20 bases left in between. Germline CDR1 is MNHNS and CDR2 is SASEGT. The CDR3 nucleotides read TGTGCCAGCAGTCGTCTACAGGGAGGGTGGCTAGCCAAAAACATTCAGTACTTC. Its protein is CASSRLQGGWLAKNIQYF.

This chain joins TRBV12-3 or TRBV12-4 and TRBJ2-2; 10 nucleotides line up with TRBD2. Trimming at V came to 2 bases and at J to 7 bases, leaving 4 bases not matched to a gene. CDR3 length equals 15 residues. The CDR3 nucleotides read TGTGCCAGCAGTTTAAGCGGGAGGGCAAGCGGGGAGCTGTTTTTT. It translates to CASSLSGRASGELFF.

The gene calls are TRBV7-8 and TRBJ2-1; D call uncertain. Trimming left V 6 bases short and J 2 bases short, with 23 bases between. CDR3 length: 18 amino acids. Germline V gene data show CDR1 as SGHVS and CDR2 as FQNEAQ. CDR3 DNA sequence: TGTGCCAGCAGTTTCCCACAATCCGGCGAGAGTCCCTACAATGAGCAGTTCTTC. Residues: CASSFPQSGESPYNEQFF.

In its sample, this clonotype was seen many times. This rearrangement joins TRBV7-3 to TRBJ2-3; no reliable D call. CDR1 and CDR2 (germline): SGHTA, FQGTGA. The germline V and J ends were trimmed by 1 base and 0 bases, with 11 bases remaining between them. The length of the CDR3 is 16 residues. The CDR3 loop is CASSLSVVTSTDTQYF. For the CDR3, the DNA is TGTGCCAGCAGCTTAAGTGTAGTTACTAGCACAGATACGCAGTATTTT.